The next 4 T cell receptor beta chains were all read from a single sample in a study of T-cell memory formation after mild COVID-19. One entry per CDR3 protein results from TCRdb running MiXCR on the 5' RACE reads. Seen here are over 30,000 distinct CDR3 sequences, about an eighth observed once, and the top ten hold around 30%. Input material: PBMCs or a T cell subset sorted from them (not recorded which). The receptors come from a man aged 18 to 30 who had mild COVID-19 (a few samples of this study predate the infection). Cell type and time point are not known.

This clonotype was found many times. The chain uses TRBV6-4 and TRBJ2-1, with D perhaps TRBD1 or TRBD2 (6 bases each). V was clipped by 2 bases and J by 4 bases, with 9 bases between them. The CDR3 has 14 amino acids. Per germline, CDR1 MRHNA and CDR2 SNTAGT. The CDR3 region has the DNA TGTGCCAGCAGTGACAGGGGGGATTACAATGAGCAGTTCTTC. This translates into CASSDRGDYNEQFF.

This clonotype has a count of ten or more. CDR3 amino acids: CASIAGTTGVGGPQHF. CDR3 coding DNA: TGTGCCAGCATCGCAGGTACGACGGGTGTAGGGGGGCCCCAGCATTTT. The rearrangement joins TRBV6-1 to TRBJ1-5; D may be TRBD1 (6 bases). Germline assignment: CDR1 MNHNS and CDR2 SASEGT. The V gene lost 7 bases and the J gene lost 9 bases, with 25 bases spanning the gap. The CDR3 loop spans 16 amino acids.

The chain couples TRBV4-1 to TRBJ1-5; no clear D gene. The V end was cut by 5 bases, the J end by 7 bases, with 18 bases between. CDR3 length: 15 amino acids. In germline, CDR1 is MGHRA, CDR2 YSYEKL. Here the CDR3 DNA reads TGCGCCAGCAGCACCCACGGGGTACTGTTCCAGCCCCAGCATTTT. Its translation is CASSTHGVLFQPQHF.

This clonotype was seen many times. V usage is TRBV5-1 and J usage is TRBJ2-5, with unresolved D. V was trimmed by 5 bases and J by 5 bases, leaving 13 bases between them. CDR3 size: 13 residues. Germline CDR1 and CDR2: SGHRS and YFSETQ. The CDR3 protein is CASRDLTEETQYF. The CDR3 nucleotides read TGCGCCAGCAGAGACCTGACTGAGGAGACCCAGTACTTC.